Reported below is one T cell receptor beta chain. Its antigen is not identified. This CDR3 has 17 amino acids. The PCR used 60 Vbeta and 13 Jbeta primers. The data were produced by immunoSEQ multiplex PCR, yet TCRdb's version contains in-frame clones alone and is incomplete. The data hold 150,000 or so clones, with 75% to 80% observed a single time. The record originates from a study of cytomegalovirus exposure and HLA in healthy donors. Study-level results: A later analysis appeared to link common viral pathogens to several of the most significant clusters.

This chain connects TRBV21-1 to TRBJ2-7; TRBD1 is the table's D call, not checked against the DNA. TRBV21-1 is annotated as a pseudogene. Sequencing was done on a sample of PBMCs. The sequence was obtained from a man aged 40-55 years in good health and CMV-seropositive. CDR3 in DNA: TGTGCCAGCCAGGGCCAGGGACATCCGTGGCTATCCTACGAGCAGTACTTC. This translates into CASQGQGHPWLSYEQYF.